One sample yielded the 24 T cell receptor beta chains listed below, sequenced in a study of blood T cell repertoires in COVID-19. Generated by immunoSEQ multiplex PCR, the TCRdb table keeps only in-frame clones and is missing some. The sample holds around 26,000 clones, over 80% seen once. Sequenced material: peripheral blood. All receptors derive from a woman older than 75 with acute or convalescent COVID-19.

This chain links TRBV5-1 with TRBJ2-7, with 8 bases that match TRBD1. V lost 5 bases to trimming and J lost 3 bases; unmatched junction nucleotides: 10. The length of the CDR3 is 15 residues. Germline V gives CDR1 SGHRS, CDR2 YFSETQ. Written as DNA, the CDR3 is TGCGCCAGCAGTAGTCTCCAGGGGGCAGGCTACGAGCAGTACTTC. Residues: CASSSLQGAGYEQYF. Variable domain in full (rest from reference TRBV5-1 and TRBJ2-7): KAGVTQTPRYLIKTRGQQVTLSCSPISGHRSVSWYQQTPGQGLQFLFEYFSETQRNKGNFPGRFSGRQFSNSRSEMNVSTLELGDSALYLCASSSLQGAGYEQYFGPGTRLTVT.

The rearrangement uses TRBV10-1 and TRBJ2-3; 10 bases line up with TRBD2. Trimming removed 5 bases from V and 1 base from J; junction bases left unmatched: 9. Germline CDR1 WNHNN, CDR2 SYGVQD (reference sequence). This CDR3 spans 17 amino acids. DNA of the CDR3: TGCGCCAGCAGTCTTACCGGGACTAGCGATCGCACAGATACGCAGTATTTT. Protein sequence: CASSLTGTSDRTDTQYF.

The chain couples TRBV2 to TRBJ1-2; TRBD1 agrees at 10 bases. Germline CDR1 is SNHLY and CDR2 is FYNNEI. V was clipped by 4 bases and J by 8 bases; unmatched bases: 4. This CDR3 is built from 13 residues. The CDR3 loop reads CASSGQGALGYTF. For the CDR3, the DNA is TGTGCCAGCAGTGGACAGGGGGCGCTGGGCTACACCTTC.

The gene calls are TRBV5-1 and TRBJ1-1; D is uncertain. The CDR3 covers 14 residues. Trimming removed 2 bases from V and 2 bases from J, with 10 bases in between. The V gene's germline CDR1 is SGHRS and CDR2 YFSETQ. The chain's CDR3 is CASSFNGKNTEAFF. The CDR3 nucleotides are TGCGCCAGCAGCTTTAACGGGAAAAACACTGAAGCTTTCTTT.

The CDR3 sequence: CASSLAPLGGGTEAFF. CDR3 in DNA: TGTGCCAGCAGCTTAGCCCCTTTAGGGGGTGGCACTGAAGCTTTCTTT. The chain has TRBV7-2 and TRBJ1-1; weak D call: TRBD1 (6 bases). This CDR3 region has 16 residues. V lost 0 bases and J 4 bases, leaving 15 bases between the germline ends. CDR1 is SGHTA, CDR2 FQGNSA, per germline.

The V call is TRBV19, the J call TRBJ1-1; 7 nucleotides agree with TRBD1. Looked up from germline, CDR1 is LNHDA and CDR2 is SQIVND (reference sequence). Losses at the gene ends were 3 bases for V and 6 bases for J; bases not matched to a gene: 4. This CDR3 is built from 13 residues. CDR3 amino acids: CASSIGQVSEAFF. CDR3 in DNA: TGTGCCAGTAGTATCGGACAGGTTTCTGAAGCTTTCTTT.

The genes are TRBV11-3 and TRBJ1-1; TRBD1 aligns across 8 bases. Trimming removed 5 bases from V and 4 bases from J; junction bases left unmatched: 9. Germline CDR1 is SGHNT and CDR2 is YENEEA. This CDR3 has 15 residues. The CDR3 spells CASSPRTGLSTEAFF. The CDR3, as DNA: TGTGCCAGCAGCCCTAGGACAGGGTTGAGCACTGAAGCTTTCTTT.

This clone was observed a handful of times. The chain has TRBV11-2 and TRBJ1-3; 11 positions match TRBD1. The CDR3 is 16 amino acids. The germline gives CDR1 SGHAT, CDR2 FQNNGV. The ends lost 3 bases at V and 3 bases at J; junction bases unmatched: 4. CDR3 nucleotides: TGTGCCAGCAGCTTCCCCGGGACAGGGGGTGGAAACACCATATATTTT. Amino acids: CASSFPGTGGGNTIYF.

The chain links TRBV18 to TRBJ2-2; TRBD1 is a possible D gene (6 bases). Trimming shortened V by 1 base and J by 0 bases, and 18 bases separated the two germline ends. Germline CDR1 reads KGHSH; CDR2 reads LQKENI. The CDR3 contains 19 residues. The CDR3 DNA is TGTGCCAGCTCACCACTAACTTTTGCCAGGGGTACGAACACCGGGGAGCTGTTTTTT. Residues: CASSPLTFARGTNTGELFF. The variable domain in full, with the rest retrieved from reference TRBV18 and TRBJ2-2, is NAGVMQNPRHLVRRRGQEARLRCSPMKGHSHVYWYRQLPEEGLKFMVYLQKENIIDESGMPKERFSAEFPKEGPSILRIQQVVRGDSAAYFCASSPLTFARGTNTGELFFGEGSRLTVL.

The gene calls are TRBV27 and TRBJ2-3; 9 bases are a match to TRBD1. The ends lost 5 bases at V and 5 bases at J; junction bases unmatched: 11. Per the germline V gene, CDR1 is MNHEY and CDR2 is SMNVEV (reference sequence). This CDR3 spans 16 amino acids. CDR3 region: CASSTTDRGWKDTQYF. As DNA, the CDR3 is TGTGCCAGCAGTACCACGGACAGGGGTTGGAAAGATACGCAGTATTTT.

The gene calls are TRBV2 and TRBJ2-7; D unclear. Trimming removed 6 bases at V and 0 bases at J, with 6 bases between. From germline, CDR1 is SNHLY and CDR2 FYNNEI. The CDR3 is 12 residues long. This chain's CDR3 is CASRANSYEQYF. Here the CDR3 DNA reads TGTGCCAGCAGAGCAAACTCCTACGAGCAGTACTTC.

The chain carries TRBV4-1 and TRBJ1-5; 9 nucleotides align to TRBD1. CDR3 length: 21 residues. CDR1 MGHRA and CDR2 YSYEKL come from the germline V gene. With V trimmed by 1 base and J by 9 bases, 25 bases remained unmatched. The CDR3 loop reads CASSQAWSGGGQGDFMWPQHF. CDR3 nucleotide sequence: TGCGCCAGCAGCCAAGCCTGGTCCGGGGGGGGACAGGGTGATTTTATGTGGCCCCAGCATTTT.

This chain connects TRBV27 to TRBJ2-1; 9 positions match TRBD2. With V trimmed by 5 bases and J by 10 bases, 12 bases remained unmatched. From germline, CDR1 is MNHEY and CDR2 SMNVEV (reference sequence). The CDR3 length is 15 residues. CDR3 DNA sequence: TGTGCCAGCAGTCCACGGACTAGCGTGGGAGGAGAGCAGTTCTTC. Encoded protein: CASSPRTSVGGEQFF.

The chain uses TRBV5-8 and TRBJ1-3; D not resolved. Germline CDR1 reads SGHTS; CDR2 reads YDEGEE. Trimming cost V 1 base and J 0 bases, with 8 bases left between them. This CDR3 has 15 amino acids. The CDR3 sequence: CASSLYRSSGNTIYF. CDR3 bases: TGTGCCAGCAGCTTGTACCGGAGCTCTGGAAACACCATATATTTT.

The chain couples TRBV5-1 to TRBJ2-1; 11 bases agree with TRBD2. The CDR3 runs 18 residues. In germline, CDR1 is SGHRS, CDR2 YFSETQ. V was pared by 4 bases and J by 7 bases, with 16 bases of the junction left unmatched. CDR3 in DNA: TGCGCCAGCAGCCCCCGGCCCACTAGCGGGGGCCCTGGGAATGAGCAGTTCTTC. Its translation is CASSPRPTSGGPGNEQFF.

This clone has just a few counts. The chain couples TRBV5-6 to TRBJ2-7; 9 bases are shared with TRBD1. The CDR3 loop spans 17 amino acids. After removal of 0 bases from V and 7 bases from J, the junction contained 14 bases not matched to a gene. Germline assignment: CDR1 SGHDT and CDR2 YYEEEE. The CDR3 reads CASSLGAVGQGMREQYF. CDR3 sequence (DNA): TGTGCCAGCAGCTTGGGGGCGGTCGGACAGGGGATGCGGGAGCAGTACTTC.

The genes are TRBV19 and TRBJ1-2; possible D gene TRBD1, 6 bases. V was pared by 6 bases and J by 6 bases, with 14 bases between. The CDR3 is 13 amino acids. CDR1 LNHDA and CDR2 SQIVND come from the germline V gene (reference sequence). The CDR3: CASSERTVHGYTF. The CDR3 DNA reads TGTGCCAGTAGCGAAAGGACAGTCCATGGCTACACCTTC. The full variable domain, completed using reference TRBV19 and TRBJ1-2, is DGGITQSPKYLFRKEGQNVTLSCEQNLNHDAMYWYRQDPGQGLRLIYYSQIVNDFQKGDIAEGYSVSREKKESFPLTVTSAQKNPTAFYLCASSERTVHGYTFGSGTRLTVV.

Concerning this clone itself: The junction differs from germline at one of its ends, possibly a read error. V and J are TRBV7-3 and TRBJ2-3, with 9 nucleotides matching TRBD2. CDR1 SGHTA and CDR2 FQGTGA come from the germline V gene. The CDR3 is 15 residues long. The CDR3 sequence is CASSLTSGSIDTQYF. The CDR3 nucleotides read TGTGCCAGCAGCTTAACTAGCGGGAGCATAGATACGCAGTATTTT.

This sequence joins TRBV7-9 and TRBJ2-3; maybe TRBD2 (5 bases). CDR3 length equals 14 residues. Trimming removed 5 bases from V and 2 bases from J, with 11 bases in between. Germline CDR1 is SEHNR and CDR2 is FQNEAQ (reference sequence). CDR3 DNA: TGTGCCAGCAGCCCTATAGCGTCCACAGATACGCAGTATTTT. Encoded protein: CASSPIASTDTQYF.

The genes are TRBV2 and TRBJ1-5; maybe TRBD1 (5 bases). The V gene lost 6 bases and the J gene lost 9 bases, with 9 bases spanning the gap. Germline-derived CDR1 and CDR2 are SNHLY and FYNNEI. This CDR3 comprises 11 residues. The CDR3 DNA reads as TGTGCCAGCAGATCGGGGGGGCCCCAGCATTTT. Translation: CASRSGGPQHF.

V usage is TRBV25-1 and J usage is TRBJ1-5, with D maybe TRBD1 (5 bases). Germline V CDR1 and CDR2: MGHDK, SYGVNS. The CDR3 runs to 14 residues. Trimming removed 6 bases from V and 4 bases from J, with 13 bases in between. CDR3 sequence (DNA): TGTGCCAGCAGGGCTCAGGGTAAGAATCAGCCCCAGCATTTT. This codes for CASRAQGKNQPQHF.

The chain carries TRBV20-1 and TRBJ1-2; 7 bases align to TRBD1. This CDR3 region has 12 residues. After removal of 5 bases from V and 7 bases from J, the junction contained 7 bases not matched to a gene. Germline loops: CDR1 DFQATT, CDR2 SNEGSKA (reference sequence). CDR3 nucleotide sequence: TGCAGTGCTCGTGCAGGGGGTGGTGGCTACACCTTC. Its protein is CSARAGGGGYTF.

The chain combines TRBV30 with TRBJ1-1, with D uncertain. The V end was cut by 3 bases, the J end by 3 bases, with 17 bases between. There are 15 residues in the CDR3. From germline, CDR1 is GTSNPN and CDR2 SVGIG (reference sequence). The CDR3 DNA follows: TGTGCCTGGAGGTCCCCCACGGGGTACTACACTGAAGCTTTCTTT. Translation gives CAWRSPTGYYTEAFF. Using reference TRBV30 and TRBJ1-1 for the parts outside the CDR3, the full variable domain is SQTIHQWPATLVQPVGSPLSLECTVEGTSNPNLYWYRQAAGRGLQLLFYSVGIGQISSEVPQNLSASRPQDRQFILSSKKLLLSDSGFYLCAWRSPTGYYTEAFFGQGTRLTVV.

The chain employs TRBV19 and TRBJ2-1, with 7 bases that match TRBD1. With 6 bases clipped from V and 2 bases from J, the junction kept 7 bases outside the gene matches. The CDR3 spans 15 residues. Germline assignment: CDR1 LNHDA and CDR2 SQIVND (reference sequence). CDR3 protein: CASSPRQGTYNEQFF. Written as DNA, the CDR3 is TGTGCCAGTAGCCCTAGACAGGGAACCTACAATGAGCAGTTCTTC. Looking up the rest from reference TRBV19 and TRBJ2-1 gives the full variable domain: DGGITQSPKYLFRKEGQNVTLSCEQNLNHDAMYWYRQDPGQGLRLIYYSQIVNDFQKGDIAEGYSVSREKKESFPLTVTSAQKNPTAFYLCASSPRQGTYNEQFFGPGTRLTVL.